The next 15 T cell receptor beta chains were all read from a single sample in a study of human T cells and chemical hapten exposure (dated by TCRdb to about 2021). The library was built by means of RACE. Sequencing relied on a NextSeq 500. The public sequencing data were trimmed at Q25 with fastp and processed into clonotypes with MiXCR by TCRdb, which kept only in-frame beta chains. Under each unique CDR3 protein, matching rows form one entry showing the most common genes and DNA. A total of roughly 50,000 distinct CDR3 sequences appear in this sample, roughly a tenth of them only once. The ten largest clones take up around 9.6% of the sample. The label giving this sample's time point can be read as: pre-sensitization, week 0. The intended sense of this specimen's treatment or condition label: therapeutic diphenylcyclopropenone sensitization with weekly scalp DPC. The specimen comprised whole blood, sampled in connection with sensitization to the hapten diphenylcyclopropenone (DPC). The receptor source for this set is a man aged 35 to 55 with alopecia areata. Some clones in this sample may be carry-over from other donors' samples.

There are a few counts of this clonotype. The chain couples TRBV19 to TRBJ2-3; no clear D. V lost 0 bases and J lost 2, with 9 bases in between. Germline V gene lookup returns CDR1 LNHDA and CDR2 SQIVND (reference sequence). This CDR3 region has 15 residues. CDR3 sequence: CASSIDNRYTDTQYF. The DNA for the CDR3 is TGTGCCAGTAGTATAGATAACCGATACACAGATACGCAGTATTTT.

This clonotype was recorded many times. The J gene is TRBJ2-5, the V gene TRBV7-2; no clear D gene. Trimming pared 3 bases from V and 4 bases from J, leaving 9 bases between. The CDR3 is 13 residues long. Germline-derived CDR1 and CDR2 are SGHTA and FQGNSA. The CDR3 region is CASSFRLTETQYF. CDR3 bases: TGTGCCAGCAGCTTCCGTCTCACAGAGACCCAGTACTTC.

The chain carries TRBV11-2 and TRBJ1-1; D uncertain. The germline V and J ends were trimmed by 2 bases and 6 bases, with 16 bases remaining between them. The germline CDR1 and CDR2 sequences are SGHAT and FQNNGV. The length of the CDR3 is 15 residues. The CDR3 region has the DNA TGTGCCAGCAGCTTATCCATCTCTCGGGCCCCTGAAGCTTTCTTT. Protein product: CASSLSISRAPEAFF. Drawing the rest from reference TRBV11-2 and TRBJ1-1, the complete variable domain is EAGVAQSPRYKIIEKRQSVAFWCNPISGHATLYWYQQILGQGPKLLIQFQNNGVVDDSQLPKDRFSAERLKGVDSTLKIQPAKLEDSAVYLCASSLSISRAPEAFFGQGTRLTVV.

V usage is TRBV4-1 and J usage is TRBJ1-2; 7 bases match TRBD1. With V trimmed by 0 bases and J by 6 bases, 16 bases remained unmatched. The CDR3 length is 18 residues. CDR1 and CDR2 (germline): MGHRA, YSYEKL. The CDR3 nucleotides are TGCGCCAGCAGCCAAGATTTCGAATTGACAGGGAGGAGCGATGGCTACACCTTC. This encodes CASSQDFELTGRSDGYTF.

This clonotype was picked up many times. The rearrangement uses TRBV7-9 and TRBJ2-1; 7 nucleotides agree with TRBD1. V lost 6 bases, J lost 5 bases, and 13 bases stayed unmatched. Germline V gives CDR1 SEHNR, CDR2 FQNEAQ (reference sequence). CDR3 length equals 16 residues. CDR3 region: CASRRAQGNPHNEQFF. Here the CDR3 DNA reads TGTGCCAGCAGGCGAGCACAGGGGAACCCCCACAATGAGCAGTTCTTC.

This clonotype appeared a few times. The rearrangement joins TRBV20-1 to TRBJ2-1; D is possibly TRBD2 (5 bases). The CDR3 sequence is 11 residues long. Trimming took 4 bases from V and 8 from J, leaving 9 bases between them. The germline CDR1 and CDR2 sequences are DFQATT and SNEGSKA (reference sequence). The DNA of the CDR3 is TGCAGTGCTACCCCCGGGGATGAGCAGTTCTTC. Protein sequence: CSATPGDEQFF.

V usage is TRBV5-1 and J usage is TRBJ2-4; D remains ambiguous. Trimming stripped 2 bases from V and 3 bases from J, with 12 bases between. The CDR3 extends over 15 amino acids. The V gene's germline CDR1 is SGHRS and CDR2 YFSETQ. The CDR3 DNA reads as TGCGCCAGCAGCTTTGTAGGACCAGACAAAAACATTCAGTACTTC. Translation: CASSFVGPDKNIQYF.

This clonotype occurred many times. The chain employs TRBV7-2 and TRBJ1-1; D remains unclear. V shed 4 bases and J shed 5 bases, with 11 bases lying between them. The length of the CDR3 is 13 residues. From germline, CDR1 is SGHTA and CDR2 FQGNSA. The CDR3 here is CASSSPLGTEAFF. The CDR3 coding sequence is TGTGCCAGCAGCTCCCCCTTGGGGACTGAAGCTTTCTTT.

In its sample, this clonotype was seen a few times. The V and J genes are TRBV11-3 and TRBJ2-1; 11 nucleotides align to TRBD2. V shed 1 base, J shed 8 bases, and the junction held 7 bases outside the gene matches. The germline gives CDR1 SGHNT, CDR2 YENEEA. The CDR3 sequence is 16 residues long. CDR3 sequence (DNA): TGTGCCAGCAGCTTAGGCTCTAGCGGGAGGCGGCATGAGCAGTTCTTC. Translated: CASSLGSSGRRHEQFF.

This clonotype appeared many times. The chain uses TRBV10-1 and TRBJ2-5; 8 bases are a match to TRBD1. This CDR3 comprises 13 residues. Germline CDR1 reads WNHNN; CDR2 reads SYGVQD (reference sequence). J was trimmed by 1 base and V by 9 bases; bases with no gene match: 4. The CDR3, as DNA: TGCGCCAGTGGAGGACAGGGCCAAGAGACCCAGTACTTC. This codes for CASGGQGQETQYF.

The J gene is TRBJ2-1, the V gene TRBV3-1; 8 bases agree with TRBD2. This CDR3 is built from 16 residues. The germline gives CDR1 LGHDT, CDR2 YNNKEL (reference sequence). The J segment lost 8 bases and the V segment lost 0 bases, leaving 9 bases of the junction unmatched. This CDR3 is CASSQDRTSGGDEQFF. The CDR3 nucleotides read TGTGCCAGCAGCCAAGATCGTACTAGCGGAGGGGATGAGCAGTTCTTC.

This clonotype was seen many times. The genes are TRBV5-4 and TRBJ2-5, with TRBD1 as a possible D gene (6 bases). V was cut by 5 bases and J by 0 bases, with 11 bases left in between. Per germline, CDR1 SGHNT and CDR2 YYREEE (reference sequence). The CDR3 is made up of 14 amino acids. Here the CDR3 reads CASRRDTHQETQYF. CDR3 DNA sequence: TGTGCCAGCAGGAGGGACACTCACCAAGAGACCCAGTACTTC.

The chain links TRBV10-3 to TRBJ1-5; 8 bases match TRBD1. Germline CDR1 and CDR2: ENHRY and SYGVKD. With 6 bases clipped from V and 9 bases from J, the junction kept 7 bases outside the gene matches. The CDR3 spans 13 residues. The CDR3 spells CAISQTGDRPQHF. CDR3 bases: TGTGCCATCAGCCAGACAGGGGACCGGCCCCAGCATTTT.

This chain links TRBV7-2 with TRBJ2-5; D is unclear. Looked up from germline, CDR1 is SGHTA and CDR2 is FQGNSA. Between the trimmed V and J ends, which lost 5 bases and 5 bases, there was a span of 9 bases. This CDR3 comprises 12 residues. The CDR3 DNA reads TGTGCCAGCAGCCGTTCGACGGAGACCCAGTACTTC. This translates into CASSRSTETQYF. The full variable domain, its missing parts supplied by reference TRBV7-2 and TRBJ2-5, is GAGVSQSPSNKVTEKGKDVELRCDPISGHTALYWYRQSLGQGLEFLIYFQGNSAPDKSGLPSDRFSAERTGGSVSTLTIQRTQQEDSAVYLCASSRSTETQYFGPGTRLLVL.

This clonotype was counted at least ten times. The V gene is TRBV10-3, the J gene TRBJ1-6; weak D call: TRBD1 (5 bases). Germline V gene sequence: CDR1 ENHRY, CDR2 SYGVKD. CDR3 length equals 16 residues. V lost 0 bases and J 9 bases, leaving 15 bases between the germline ends. The CDR3: CAISESSQGTSSPLHF. The CDR3 DNA reads as TGTGCCATCAGTGAGTCGTCCCAGGGAACTAGTTCACCCCTCCACTTT.